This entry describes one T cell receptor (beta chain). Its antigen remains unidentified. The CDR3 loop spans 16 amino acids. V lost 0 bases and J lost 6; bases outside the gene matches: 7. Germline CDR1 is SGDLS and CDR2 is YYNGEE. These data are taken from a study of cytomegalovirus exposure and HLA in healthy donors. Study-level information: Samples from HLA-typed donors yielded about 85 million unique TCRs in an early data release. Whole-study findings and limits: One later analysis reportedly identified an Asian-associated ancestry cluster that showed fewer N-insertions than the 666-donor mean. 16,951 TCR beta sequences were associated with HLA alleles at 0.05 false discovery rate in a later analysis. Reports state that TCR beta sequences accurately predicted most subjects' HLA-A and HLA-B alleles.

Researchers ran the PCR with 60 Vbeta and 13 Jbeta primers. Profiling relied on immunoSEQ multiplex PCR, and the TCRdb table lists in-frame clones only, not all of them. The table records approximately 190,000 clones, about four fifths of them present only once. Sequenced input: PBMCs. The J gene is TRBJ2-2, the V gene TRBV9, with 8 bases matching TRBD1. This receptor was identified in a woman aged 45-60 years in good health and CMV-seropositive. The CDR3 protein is CASSVAGQDYSGELFF. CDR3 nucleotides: TGTGCCAGCAGCGTAGCGGGACAGGATTACTCCGGGGAGCTGTTTTTT.